This is a list of T cell receptor beta chains from one sample in a study of blood T cell repertoires in COVID-19. Data came from immunoSEQ multiplex PCR; TCRdb stores just in-frame clones and leaves some out. The sample contains roughly 150,000 clones, around 84% of which appear only once. The specimen sequenced was PBMCs or T cells enriched from blood (not recorded which). The receptors stem from a woman in her fifties or sixties who had recovered from COVID-19. Each CDR3 is given with its conserved first and last residue. A D gene is named only where the DNA matches it firmly. The size field is filled for only some rows; it gives once, few, many or a size class.

V	D	J	size	CDR3
TRBV7-8	TRBD1	TRBJ1-5	-	CASSSDRIRQPQHF
TRBV14	-	TRBJ2-2	few	CASSQVVKGELFF
TRBV11-3	-	TRBJ2-7	once	CASSPRRGGTYEQYF
TRBV12-3/TRBV12-4	-	TRBJ1-1	-	CASSLLLNTEAFF
TRBV18	TRBD1	TRBJ2-7	-	CASSPSQGQKYF
TRBV7-2	-	TRBJ2-7	few	CASSTSGTRYEQYF
TRBV19	-	TRBJ1-2	-	CASSTIKAFGGDGYTF
TRBV7-6	-	TRBJ1-1	-	CASSLDSGRNTEAFF
TRBV24-1	TRBD2	TRBJ2-3	-	CATSSGGLSDTQYF
TRBV19	-	TRBJ1-5	once	CASTNEGSGNQPQHF
TRBV12-3/TRBV12-4	-	TRBJ1-3	-	CASTKLGNTIYF
TRBV12-3/TRBV12-4	-	TRBJ1-4	-	CASSFREGEKLFF
TRBV12-3/TRBV12-4	-	TRBJ2-7	-	CASSLRGGAFRNF
TRBV19	-	TRBJ1-6	-	CASSIATGQRPGGSPLHF
TRBV4-2	TRBD1	TRBJ2-3	-	CASSLPGQGPDTQYF
TRBV18	-	TRBJ1-3	-	CASSETGRRGSGNTIYF
TRBV4-1	-	TRBJ2-2	medium-sized	CASSLAGELFF
TRBV6-5	-	TRBJ1-5	-	CASSSAENQPQHF
TRBV18	-	TRBJ1-2	-	CASSPGGSNYGYTF
TRBV4-1	-	TRBJ1-1	-	CASSPLTGEAFF
TRBV27	TRBD1	TRBJ1-6	few	CASSFGQGGTYNSPLHF
TRBV28	-	TRBJ1-2	-	CASTLRGGKLNYGYTF
TRBV19	-	TRBJ1-1	-	CASSSRWDTEAFF
TRBV3-1/TRBV3-2	-	TRBJ1-3	-	CASGQLSSGNTIYF
TRBV10-3	TRBD1	TRBJ1-4	-	CAISDEGQGGEKLFF
TRBV19	-	TRBJ1-2	-	CASSMRSEANYGYTF
TRBV19	-	TRBJ1-2	-	CASKVEPPNYGYTF
TRBV24-1	TRBD1	TRBJ1-2	-	CATSEGTGGVDGYTF
TRBV7-3	TRBD1	TRBJ1-1	-	CASSLRTGGLVTEAFF
TRBV19	TRBD1	TRBJ1-2	-	CASQDRYGYTF
TRBV2	TRBD1	TRBJ1-6	-	CASMGTENSPLHF
TRBV6-5	-	TRBJ1-2	-	CASSLHNVGYTF
TRBV7-3	TRBD2	TRBJ2-3	-	CASSLTKTSGGTDTQYF